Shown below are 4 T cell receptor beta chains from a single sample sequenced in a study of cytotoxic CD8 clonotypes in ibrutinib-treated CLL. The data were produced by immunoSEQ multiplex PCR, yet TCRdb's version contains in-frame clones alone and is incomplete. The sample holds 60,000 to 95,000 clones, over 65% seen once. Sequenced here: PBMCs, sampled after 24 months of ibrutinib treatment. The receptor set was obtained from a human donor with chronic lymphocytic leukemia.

The CDR3 DNA reads as TGTGCCAGCAGCCGAGGGCAGCAAGAGACCCAGTACTTC. It codes for CASSRGQQETQYF. This chain links TRBV7-3 with TRBJ2-5, with D tentatively TRBD2 (5 bases). This CDR3 is built from 13 residues. The germline gives CDR1 SGHTA, CDR2 FQGTGA. The V end was cut by 5 bases, the J end by 2 bases, with 9 bases between.

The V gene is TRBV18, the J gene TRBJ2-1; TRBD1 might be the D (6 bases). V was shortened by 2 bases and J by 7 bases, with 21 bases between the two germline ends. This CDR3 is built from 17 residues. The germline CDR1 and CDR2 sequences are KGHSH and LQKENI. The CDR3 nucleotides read TGTGCCAGCTCACCATCGCGACAGGAAATCGTATCTAATGAGCAGTTCTTC. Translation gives CASSPSRQEIVSNEQFF.

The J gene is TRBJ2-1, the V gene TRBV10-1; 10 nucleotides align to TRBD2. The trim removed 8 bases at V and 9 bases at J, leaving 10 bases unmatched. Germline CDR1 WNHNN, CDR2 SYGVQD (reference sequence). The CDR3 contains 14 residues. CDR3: CASQAGGSGGEQFF. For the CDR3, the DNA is TGCGCCAGCCAAGCGGGAGGGTCCGGTGGTGAGCAGTTCTTC.

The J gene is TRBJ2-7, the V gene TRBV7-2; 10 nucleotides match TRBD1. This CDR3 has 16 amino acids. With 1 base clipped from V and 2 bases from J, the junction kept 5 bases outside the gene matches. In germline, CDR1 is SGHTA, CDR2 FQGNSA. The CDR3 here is CASSLDVGQGAYEQYF. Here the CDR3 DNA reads TGTGCCAGCAGCTTAGATGTCGGACAGGGGGCCTACGAGCAGTACTTC.